A selection of T cell receptor beta chains follows, all from one sample in a study of cytomegalovirus exposure and HLA in healthy donors. TCRdb keeps only in-frame clones here, not all; method: immunoSEQ multiplex PCR. The sample holds about 87,000 clones. Sequenced sample: PBMCs. The receptor source for this set is a man between 50 and 59 years old in good health and CMV-seropositive. Both conserved end residues are part of each CDR3.

V gene: TRBV7-9; J gene: TRBJ1-2; CDR3 protein: CASSLTTGVYGYTF
V gene: TRBV7-8; J gene: TRBJ2-1; CDR3 protein: CASSPRAGGRNEQFF
V gene: TRBV6-5; J gene: TRBJ2-7; CDR3 protein: CASSAGTHYEQYF
V gene: TRBV9; J gene: TRBJ1-2; CDR3 protein: CASSVGNRADGYTF
V gene: TRBV6-5; J gene: TRBJ2-7; CDR3 protein: CASSYNDRTDEQYF
V gene: TRBV6-5; J gene: TRBJ2-1; CDR3 protein: CATEVSGTNYNEQFF
V gene: TRBV11-2; J gene: TRBJ2-1; CDR3 protein: CASSPTSGTSNEQFF
V gene: TRBV11-3; J gene: TRBJ2-7; CDR3 protein: CASSLGLAAYEQYF
V gene: TRBV7-9; J gene: TRBJ2-3; CDR3 protein: CASSRGGVSTDTQYF
V gene: TRBV30; J gene: TRBJ2-5; CDR3 protein: CAWSVPGQGAEETQYF
V gene: TRBV2; J gene: TRBJ1-1; CDR3 protein: CASSVAGTGVGNTEAFF
V gene: TRBV7-8; J gene: TRBJ1-5; CDR3 protein: CASSVEDRGPFSNQPQHF
V gene: TRBV30; J gene: TRBJ2-1; CDR3 protein: CAWGKGLAARSSYNEQFF
V gene: TRBV7-2; J gene: TRBJ2-3; CDR3 protein: CGYGTGDTDTQYF
V gene: TRBV5-1; J gene: TRBJ2-3; CDR3 protein: CASSQPLADFTDTQYF
V gene: TRBV9; J gene: TRBJ2-5; CDR3 protein: CASSVGSGRALRYQETQYF
V gene: TRBV10-3; J gene: TRBJ1-1; CDR3 protein: CAISESNRGYAFF
V gene: TRBV13; J gene: TRBJ2-3; CDR3 protein: CASSLGDRGGDTQYF
V gene: TRBV27; J gene: TRBJ1-1; CDR3 protein: CASSLSRGTEAFF
V gene: TRBV7-6; J gene: TRBJ2-7; CDR3 protein: CASSPFRDRDGEQYF
V gene: TRBV30; J gene: TRBJ1-2; CDR3 protein: CAWTEMTGSYRNYGYTF
V gene: TRBV4-3; J gene: TRBJ2-7; CDR3 protein: CASSQDSVSYEQYF
V gene: TRBV5-1; J gene: TRBJ2-2; CDR3 protein: CASSGGLGGTGELFF
V gene: TRBV30; J gene: TRBJ1-1; CDR3 protein: CAWSSGATEAFF
V gene: TRBV7-2; J gene: TRBJ1-2; CDR3 protein: CASSPEPGQGFRGGYTF
V gene: TRBV10-2; J gene: TRBJ2-7; CDR3 protein: CASSERRDPYEQYF
V gene: TRBV4-2; J gene: TRBJ2-1; CDR3 protein: CASSHGTSGRDEQFF
V gene: TRBV29-1; J gene: TRBJ1-2; CDR3 protein: CSVAGTGGNYGYTF
V gene: TRBV30; J gene: TRBJ1-1; CDR3 protein: CAWIRDRASTEAFF
V gene: TRBV18; J gene: TRBJ2-6; CDR3 protein: CASSTGQLYSGANVLTF
V gene: TRBV29-1; J gene: TRBJ2-5; CDR3 protein: CSAGYEETQYF
V gene: TRBV6-4; J gene: TRBJ2-1; CDR3 protein: CASSAAGTSGYNEQFF
V gene: TRBV7-2; J gene: TRBJ2-3; CDR3 protein: CASSFIAPPIDTQYF
V gene: TRBV19; J gene: TRBJ1-5; CDR3 protein: CASSYWDSDNYQPQHF
V gene: TRBV28; J gene: TRBJ1-2; CDR3 protein: CASLTGGGRVGYTF
V gene: TRBV7-9; J gene: TRBJ2-1; CDR3 protein: CASSFSGANEQFF
V gene: TRBV30; J gene: TRBJ2-1; CDR3 protein: CAWSPTKIGLAGGPYNEQFF
V gene: TRBV30; J gene: TRBJ2-5; CDR3 protein: CAWRGWEETQYF
V gene: TRBV7-2; J gene: TRBJ2-7; CDR3 protein: CASTNQGGGQYF
V gene: TRBV5-1; J gene: TRBJ1-1; CDR3 protein: CASSQTGNMNTEAFF
V gene: TRBV7-3; J gene: TRBJ1-1; CDR3 protein: CASSREPQGWAEAFF
V gene: TRBV19; J gene: TRBJ2-7; CDR3 protein: CASSFQTAPSYEQYF
V gene: TRBV28; J gene: TRBJ2-7; CDR3 protein: CASSMGSTSSYEQYF
V gene: TRBV2; J gene: TRBJ2-3; CDR3 protein: CASRPGTSGTDTQYF
V gene: TRBV30; J gene: TRBJ1-2; CDR3 protein: CAWRTGGNGYTF
V gene: TRBV11-3; J gene: TRBJ2-5; CDR3 protein: CASSPRLVQETQYF